The 15 T cell receptor beta chains listed next were all sequenced from one sample in a study of tumor-infiltrating lymphocytes in primary liver carcinoma. A primer matching the constant region was used to make TCR beta cDNA from approximately 500 ng of total RNA. Three-round nested multiplex PCR performed with slightly modified ARM-PCR produced the TCR beta libraries. A C-beta reverse primer was combined with TRBV1-TRBV30 forward primers in the first two PCR rounds, and each round had approximately 10 cycles. TCRdb reanalysed the multiplex PCR reads using MiXCR and keeps one entry per CDR3 protein. This sample has about 320,000 distinct CDR3 sequences; nearly 60% occur once, and the top ten carry over 15%. RNA isolated from unsorted whole blood supplied the blood RNA, with germline DNA also extracted. Sequenced material: peripheral blood. These receptor sequences come from a woman between 25 and 40 years old with primary liver carcinoma and hepatitis B virus infection.

This clonotype was picked up a small number of times. This chain connects TRBV6-1 to TRBJ1-2; a possible D gene is TRBD1 (6 bases). This CDR3 is 14 amino acids long. V lost 0 bases, J lost 7 bases, and 12 bases lay in between. In germline, CDR1 is MNHNS, CDR2 SASEGT. The CDR3 DNA reads TGTGCCAGCAGTGAAGCGTGGGGGCGACCTGGCTACACCTTC. Translating it yields CASSEAWGRPGYTF.

This clonotype was counted only a few times. This chain connects TRBV13 to TRBJ2-1; 10 bases align to TRBD2. CDR3 size: 15 residues. Germline V CDR1 and CDR2: PRHDT, FYEKMQ (reference sequence). With 4 bases clipped from V and 4 bases from J, the junction kept 4 bases outside the gene matches. CDR3 coding DNA: TGTGCCAGCAGCTCACTAGCGGGAATTTACAATGAGCAGTTCTTC. Residues: CASSSLAGIYNEQFF.

The J gene is TRBJ2-2, the V gene TRBV12-3 or TRBV12-4; 10 nucleotides agree with TRBD2. V gave up 5 bases and J gave up 2 bases; unmatched junction bases: 14. CDR3 length: 19 residues. The CDR3 nucleotides are TGTGCCAGCAGTCCCCCGCTAGGTGCTAGCGGGAGTAACACCGGGGAGCTGTTTTTT. This translates into CASSPPLGASGSNTGELFF.

Concerning this clonotype: This sequence may be a read error, since a much larger clone differs from it by one base. The J gene is TRBJ2-2, the V gene TRBV29-1; D remains ambiguous. The CDR3 contains 12 residues. CDR1 is SQVTM, CDR2 ANQGSEA, per germline. Trimming pared 4 bases from V and 1 base from J, leaving 4 bases between. The CDR3 DNA reads as TGCAGCGTTGTTTGGAACACCGGGGAGCTGTTTTTT. Protein sequence: CSVVWNTGELFF.

The V gene is TRBV10-3, the J gene TRBJ1-1, with 7 bases aligning to TRBD1. CDR3 length: 13 residues. CDR1 and CDR2 from the germline V gene are ENHRY and SYGVKD. With 11 bases clipped from V and 1 base from J, the junction kept 7 bases outside the gene matches. The CDR3 DNA reads as TGTGCCTCCCAGGGGGGCCCGAACACTGAAGCTTTCTTT. Translated, it gives CASQGGPNTEAFF.

The J gene is TRBJ1-1, the V gene TRBV12-3 or TRBV12-4; perhaps TRBD1 as D (5 bases). The CDR3 extends over 14 amino acids. V was clipped by 5 bases and J by 0 bases, with 10 bases between them. The CDR3 here is CASSGGAMNTEAFF. The CDR3 bases are TGTGCCAGCAGTGGCGGGGCGATGAACACTGAAGCTTTCTTT.

The V call is TRBV6-5, the J call TRBJ1-6; no definite D call. The CDR3 is 15 residues long. CDR1 is MNHEY, CDR2 SVGAGI, per germline. V dropped 2 bases and J dropped 10 bases, with 15 bases sitting between them. The CDR3 bases are TGTGCCAGCAGTTACACCAATCCTACCGACTCACCCCTCCACTTT. Its protein is CASSYTNPTDSPLHF.

On this clonotype itself: Since a much larger clone is just one base distant, this may be a read error. The chain links TRBV11-2 to TRBJ2-2, with D tentatively TRBD2 (5 bases). Germline CDR1 and CDR2: SGHAT and FQNNGV. This CDR3 contains 14 residues. The V and J ends lost 4 bases and 5 bases respectively, with 11 bases between them. DNA for the CDR3: TGTGCCAGCAGCTCTACTAGGAGAACCGGGGAGCTGTTTTTT. Amino acid sequence: CASSSTRRTGELFF. The complete variable domain, with remaining parts taken from reference TRBV11-2 and TRBJ2-2, reads EAGVAQSPRYKIIEKRQSVAFWCNPISGHATLYWYQQILGQGPKLLIQFQNNGVVDDSQLPKDRFSAERLKGVDSTLKIQPAKLEDSAVYLCASSSTRRTGELFFGEGSRLTVL.

This clonotype occurred a few times. The chain is built from TRBV6-5 and TRBJ2-7; 9 bases align to TRBD1. Germline assignment: CDR1 MNHEY and CDR2 SVGAGI. This CDR3 comprises 16 residues. Trimming removed 2 bases from V and 2 bases from J; junction bases left unmatched: 7. The CDR3 coding sequence is TGTGCCAGCAGTTACGGGGGACAGGGTACTCCCTACGAGCAGTACTTC. It is translated as CASSYGGQGTPYEQYF.

Concerning this clonotype itself: A read error may account for a junction end that differs from germline. The CDR3 reads CASSWAGRTEAFF. CDR3 nucleotides: TGTGCTAGCAGCTGGGCAGGGCGCACTGAAGCTTTCTTT. The chain has TRBV12-3 or TRBV12-4 and TRBJ1-1; D may be TRBD1 (5 bases). This CDR3 has 13 residues.

About this clonotype: Just one base apart from a much larger clone, this may be a read error. The rearrangement joins TRBV6-5 to TRBJ2-5; 8 nucleotides agree with TRBD2. Germline lookup yields CDR1 MNHEY and CDR2 SVGAGI. The CDR3 totals 17 residues. Trimming at V came to 0 bases and at J to 2 bases, leaving 8 bases not matched to a gene. The CDR3 DNA reads TGTGCCAGCAGTTACTCGCCGGTACTAGCGGTACAAGAGACCCAGTACTTC. Encoded protein: CASSYSPVLAVQETQYF.

The CDR3 is CASRIDRGSTDTQYF. CDR3 DNA sequence: TGTGCCAGTAGGATCGACAGGGGCAGCACAGATACGCAGTATTTT. V usage is TRBV12-3 or TRBV12-4 and J usage is TRBJ2-3; 8 nucleotides align to TRBD1. The trim removed 9 bases at V and 0 bases at J, leaving 8 bases unmatched. This CDR3 has 15 residues.

Comments on this clonotype: This may be a read error, as it is one base from a much larger clone. The chain joins TRBV6-6 to TRBJ2-5; 9 bases map to TRBD2. With V trimmed by 8 bases and J by 0 bases, 7 bases remained unmatched. CDR1 is MNHNY and CDR2 is SVGAGI in the germline V gene (reference sequence). This CDR3 region has 15 residues. CDR3 protein: CASGLAGCHQETQYF. CDR3 bases: TGTGCCAGCGGCCTAGCGGGATGCCACCAAGAGACCCAGTACTTC.

This clonotype was counted a few times. The chain carries TRBV28 and TRBJ2-7; 7 bases match TRBD1. The CDR3 runs 15 residues. After removal of 7 bases from V and 2 bases from J, the junction contained 11 bases not matched to a gene. Germline-derived CDR1 and CDR2 are MDHEN and SYDVKM. CDR3: CASKDQDRPTYEQYF. Here the CDR3 DNA reads TGTGCCAGCAAAGATCAGGACAGGCCCACCTACGAGCAGTACTTC.

In regard to this clonotype: This clone may be a read error of a much larger clone one base away. This rearrangement joins TRBV12-3 or TRBV12-4 to TRBJ2-1, with a weak D call TRBD2 (5 bases). Trimming took 4 bases from V and 6 from J, leaving 13 bases between them. CDR3 size: 14 residues. In DNA, the CDR3 is TGTGCCAGCAGTTCCTGGACTGAGGGCAATGAGCAGTTCTTC. Translated, it gives CASSSWTEGNEQFF.